This T cell receptor (beta chain) was captured in a study of CD8 T cells in Susac syndrome (dated by TCRdb to between 2018 and 2021). About the full investigation: Whether CD8+ T cell activation and differentiation in Susac syndrome was antigen driven was tested using repertoire sequencing. Here is what the overall study found, with its caveats: The number of individuals in the TCR sequencing and HLA analysis was recognized as being relatively small.

High-throughput TCR beta sequencing profiled peripheral blood CD8+ and CD4+ T cells from healthy donors, Susac syndrome patients and multiple sclerosis patients. The healthy donors served as controls matched for age and sex. Bulk CD8+ and CD4+ T cells were purified by magnetic negative isolation, whereas CD8+ TEMRA cells were enriched by FACS. Blood was collected in EDTA tubes and processed within 24 hours, with PBMCs isolated through density gradient centrifugation. PBMCs destined for TCR sequencing were cryopreserved in liquid nitrogen and later thawed in a 37 °C water bath. Purity of sorted or isolated CD4+, CD8+ and CD8+ TEMRA cells was at least 90%. A word on this clonotype: Its antigen is still unknown. No much larger clone exists at a distance of one base, and base qualities are not known.

RNA was extracted using the RNeasy kit, and roughly 0.5 to 1 microgram was reverse transcribed with random hexamers. TCR beta CDR3 regions were amplified with the immunoSEQ multiplex PCR assay covering 54 Vbeta and 13 Jbeta segments. To correct PCR amplification bias, a synthetic template baseline was used for both primer optimization and computational correction. On the study's bioinformatics: Reads were annotated to V, D and J genes according to IMGT and were analyzed with immunoSEQ Analyzer, with only productive sequences retained. To calculate clonality, Shannon entropy was normalized by log2 of the number of productive unique sequences and then subtracted from one. For each patient and control, public and private clones were evaluated among the 100 most prevalent clones. Clones were defined as Susac-specific if absent from the healthy and MS cohorts, from around 1,000 published viral clones and from other ImmuneACCESS disease sequences. The public reads were run again by TCRdb, first through fastp at Q25 and then through MiXCR, and only productive beta chains were kept. CDR3 protein sequences are deduplicated, and each keeps its most common genes and DNA. The authors' filters were not applied to this entry. The sample records some 190,000 distinct CDR3 sequences, around 96% of which are singletons. 0.08% to 0.11% of the sample lies in the top ten.

As encoded in the germline V gene, CDR1 is SGHTA while CDR2 is FQGNSA. Relative to germline, V is missing 3 bases and J is missing 0 bases, with 7 bases of the junction outside any gene match. The CDR3 goes from the cysteine to the phenylalanine over 16 residues. Only the CDR3 part of the read is kept: 48 bases, read in frame from the first base. In this chain, TRBV7-2 is recombined with TRBJ1-1, and TRBD1 aligns with 7 junction nucleotides. This clonotype was obtained from a human donor in good health. Sequencing was carried out using CD4+ T cells from PBMCs. The DNA sequence is TGTGCCAGCAGCTTTGGAGGGGGCCGGGTGAACACTGAAGCTTTCTTT. This gives the protein CASSFGGGRVNTEAFF.